This entry lists 16 T cell receptor beta chains sequenced from one sample in a study of beta chain features in type 1 diabetes (dated by TCRdb to 2017 to 2018). Libraries came from the immunoSEQ multiplex PCR assay. The entire isolated RNA was reverse transcribed using the High Capacity cDNA Reverse Transcription Kit, and thus expressed TCRB transcripts were sequenced. Not all clones reach the TCRdb copy of this immuneACCESS table, which keeps in-frame sequences only. Checked studies attribute under half of the gap to unresolved V genes and leave the rest unexplained. The sample table shows approximately 250,000 clones, and 13% to 15% are seen once. The ten top clones hold 0.026% of the sample. The material sequenced was naive CD4+ T cells from blood. In light of the paper, this sample's cell subset or site label describes: true naive CD4+ T cells. Every receptor here comes from a woman aged 40-49 years in good health.

This rearrangement joins TRBV5-1 to TRBJ2-5; D not resolved. Germline-derived CDR1 and CDR2 are SGHRS and YFSETQ. The CDR3 contains 14 residues. The germline V and J ends were trimmed by 0 bases and 1 base, with 7 bases remaining between them. DNA for the CDR3: TGCGCCAGCAGCTTGGCCGAACTCCAAGAGACCCAGTACTTC. Its translation is CASSLAELQETQYF.

This clone was seen only a few times. The chain combines TRBV5-4 with TRBJ2-7, with D perhaps TRBD2 (6 bases). CDR1 is SGHNT, CDR2 YYREEE, per germline (reference sequence). Trimming took 4 bases from V and 5 from J, leaving 16 bases between them. There are 14 residues in the CDR3. The CDR3 DNA is TGTGCCAGCAGCGCACGGGACTCGTCTCACGAGCAGTACTTC. Protein sequence: CASSARDSSHEQYF.

This clone was recorded a few times. The rearrangement links TRBV5-4 to TRBJ2-2; a possible D gene is TRBD1 (6 bases). CDR3 length equals 15 residues. The V end was cut by 4 bases, the J end by 1 base, with 11 bases between. Germline CDR1 reads SGHNT; CDR2 reads YYREEE (reference sequence). Written as DNA, the CDR3 is TGTGCCAGCAGCCCCGGACAGCTGAACACCGGGGAGCTGTTTTTT. Translation: CASSPGQLNTGELFF. Drawing the rest from reference TRBV5-4 and TRBJ2-2, the complete variable domain is ETGVTQSPTHLIKTRGQQVTLRCSSQSGHNTVSWYQQALGQGPQFIFQYYREEENGRGNFPPRFSGLQFPNYSSELNVNALELDDSALYLCASSPGQLNTGELFFGEGSRLTVL.

This chain uses TRBV29-1 with TRBJ2-3, with D possibly TRBD1 on 6 matching bases. The germline V gene encodes CDR1 SQVTM and CDR2 ANQGSEA. The CDR3 is made up of 16 amino acids. CDR3 residues: CSLAQGTSNATDTQYF. The CDR3 region has the DNA TGCAGTCTTGCCCAGGGGACGAGCAACGCTACAGATACGCAGTATTTT.

The CDR3 sequence is CASSLGAGEETQYF. CDR3 DNA: TGTGCCAGCAGCTTAGGGGCAGGGGAAGAGACCCAGTACTTC. The rearrangement joins TRBV7-8 to TRBJ2-5, with TRBD1 as a possible D gene (6 bases). The V end lost 1 base, the J end lost 3 bases, and 9 bases lay between the germline ends. Germline V gene lookup returns CDR1 SGHVS and CDR2 FQNEAQ. The CDR3 extends over 14 amino acids.

This clone was detected a few times. V usage is TRBV2 and J usage is TRBJ1-5; 7 bases agree with TRBD1. Germline lookup yields CDR1 SNHLY and CDR2 FYNNEI. The J segment lost 7 bases and the V segment lost 7 bases, leaving 4 bases of the junction unmatched. This CDR3 region has 12 residues. CDR3 protein: CASKRQGQPQHF. The CDR3 DNA sequence: TGTGCCAGCAAGAGACAGGGACAGCCCCAGCATTTT.

The chain uses TRBV5-1 and TRBJ1-1; 9 nucleotides line up with TRBD1. The CDR3 is 15 residues long. Germline-derived CDR1 and CDR2 are SGHRS and YFSETQ. J was trimmed by 5 bases and V by 4 bases; bases with no gene match: 9. The CDR3 is CASSPTRTGDTEAFF. Written as DNA, the CDR3 is TGCGCCAGCAGCCCCACTAGGACAGGGGATACTGAAGCTTTCTTT. The variable domain in full, completed from reference TRBV5-1 and TRBJ1-1, reads KAGVTQTPRYLIKTRGQQVTLSCSPISGHRSVSWYQQTPGQGLQFLFEYFSETQRNKGNFPGRFSGRQFSNSRSEMNVSTLELGDSALYLCASSPTRTGDTEAFFGQGTRLTVV.

This chain connects TRBV7-2 to TRBJ1-5; D is perhaps TRBD1 (6 bases). Germline V gene sequence: CDR1 SGHTA, CDR2 FQGNSA. CDR3 size: 15 residues. Trimming removed 1 base at V and 7 bases at J, with 14 bases between. CDR3 protein: CASSLGGGGPQPQHF. In DNA, the CDR3 is TGTGCCAGCAGCTTAGGAGGTGGGGGCCCACAGCCCCAGCATTTT.

The rearrangement links TRBV15 to TRBJ1-6, with a possible D match to TRBD1 (6 bases). CDR3 length: 13 residues. V was trimmed by 7 bases and J by 5 bases, leaving 9 bases between them. Germline lookup yields CDR1 LNHNV and CDR2 YYDKDF (reference sequence). The CDR3, as DNA: TGTGCCACCAAGGGGGAGAATAATTCACCCCTCCACTTT. Residues: CATKGENNSPLHF.

The genes are TRBV9 and TRBJ2-6, with 7 bases lining up with TRBD1. CDR1 and CDR2 (germline): SGDLS, YYNGEE. The V segment lost 1 base and the J segment 0 bases; nucleotides outside the gene matches: 10. This CDR3 region has 19 residues. CDR3 bases: TGTGCCAGCAGCGTATCGTCGGGGACAGCTCGCTCTGGGGCCAACGTCCTGACTTTC. The encoded protein is CASSVSSGTARSGANVLTF.

This clone was seen a handful of times. The V and J genes are TRBV5-6 and TRBJ2-3; the D is unclear. The germline V and J ends were trimmed by 1 base and 4 bases, with 16 bases remaining between them. Germline CDR1 reads SGHDT; CDR2 reads YYEEEE. The CDR3 length is 16 residues. The CDR3 DNA reads TGTGCCAGCAGCTTGTCCCAACTCCACGTGGCAGATACGCAGTATTTT. Protein product: CASSLSQLHVADTQYF.

This clone was observed a few times. The genes are TRBV10-3 and TRBJ1-3; D gene uncertain. V lost 4 bases and J 0 bases, leaving 10 bases between the germline ends. Germline lookup yields CDR1 ENHRY and CDR2 SYGVKD. This CDR3 region has 15 residues. The CDR3 bases are TGTGCCATCAGTGTGGCAGGCCCCTCTGGAAACACCATATATTTT. Translated, it gives CAISVAGPSGNTIYF.

This clone was counted only a few times. This sequence joins TRBV5-1 and TRBJ2-7; TRBD1 matches at 9 bases. The CDR3 consists of 15 residues. CDR1 and CDR2 from the germline V gene are SGHRS and YFSETQ. V gave up 4 bases and J gave up 1 base; unmatched junction bases: 6. CDR3 sequence (DNA): TGCGCCAGCAGCCTGGGACAGGGAAATTCCTACGAGCAGTACTTC. Translating it yields CASSLGQGNSYEQYF.

The chain uses TRBV7-9 and TRBJ2-1, with D maybe TRBD2 (6 bases). Germline-derived CDR1 and CDR2 are SEHNR and FQNEAQ (reference sequence). Between the trimmed V and J ends, which lost 4 bases and 9 bases, there was a span of 16 bases. CDR3 length: 14 amino acids. The CDR3 spells CASSSGDSLAEQFF. The CDR3 region has the DNA TGTGCCAGCAGCTCCGGGGACTCATTGGCTGAGCAGTTCTTC.

The chain couples TRBV7-2 to TRBJ1-3; D not resolved. CDR1 is SGHTA, CDR2 FQGNSA, per germline. Trimming pared 5 bases from V and 0 bases from J, leaving 17 bases between. This CDR3 region has 17 residues. CDR3 amino acids: CASSPPVGSNSGNTIYF. CDR3 nucleotides: TGTGCCAGCAGCCCCCCCGTGGGGAGCAACTCTGGAAACACCATATATTTT.

This clone was detected a few times. This chain connects TRBV25-1 to TRBJ1-2, with D perhaps TRBD1 (5 bases). From germline, CDR1 is MGHDK and CDR2 SYGVNS. The V end was cut by 10 bases, the J end by 0 bases, with 12 bases between. CDR3 size: 13 residues. CDR3 region: CAMPDRPNYGYTF. CDR3 in DNA: TGTGCCATGCCCGACAGACCTAACTATGGCTACACCTTC.